This TCR beta chain was observed in a study of blood T cell repertoires in COVID-19. Overall study: The United States, Italy and Spain were the sources of the acute and convalescent COVID-19 samples. PBMCs, B-cell-depleted T cells, or T cells were the source of the cDNA or gDNA that made up the material.

This clone was counted once. Authors' data handling: Quantification of nucleated cells was approximated via reference gene primer amplification. The data were produced by immunoSEQ multiplex PCR, yet TCRdb's version contains in-frame clones alone and is incomplete. V and J calls and clone size are as listed in that table; D and trimming were resolved from the DNA. The top ten hold approximately 15% of the sample, which has 50,000 to 65,000 clones, around 86% seen once. Germline values: CDR1 SGHNT, CDR2 YENEEA. This CDR3 is built from 12 residues. The rearrangement joins TRBV11-3 to TRBJ1-6, with 7 bases lining up with TRBD1. The sample taken for sequencing was peripheral blood. The TCR comes from a human donor in a cohort sampled during active COVID-19. The CDR3 loop reads CIRGPSNSPLHF. The CDR3 nucleotides are TGTATTAGGGGGCCCTCGAATTCACCCCTCCACTTT.